These 14 T cell receptor beta chains originate from one sample sequenced in a study of regulatory T cells in long-lasting Graves disease. The sample's time point: newly diagnosed GD, antithyroid drugs for less than 3 months. PBMC-extracted RNA yielded the TCR library. Assembly of TCR beta libraries relied on iRepertoire HTBI primers together with Arm-PCR of CDR3 regions. MiXCR was run by TCRdb on the multiplex PCR reads, yielding one entry per CDR3 protein. The sample shows 530,000 or so distinct CDR3 sequences, roughly 15% of them seen only once. This same sample was also part of a study on T cells in Graves' hyperthyroidism and ophthalmopathy.

Sequenced here: peripheral blood mononuclear cells (PBMCs), sampled at new diagnosis, from a patient treated with antithyroid drugs. These receptors were collected from a man in his late teens or twenties with Graves disease.

Only a few counts were recorded for this clonotype. The V gene is TRBV18, the J gene TRBJ2-3; 14 nucleotides agree with TRBD2. Per the germline V gene, CDR1 is KGHSH and CDR2 is LQKENI. This CDR3 is 17 amino acids long. The ends lost 4 bases at V and 6 bases at J; junction bases unmatched: 9. CDR3 sequence reads: CASSLGTSGGAGDTQYF. In DNA, the CDR3 is TGTGCCAGCTCACTAGGGACTAGCGGGGGAGCAGGCGATACGCAGTATTTT.

In its sample, this clonotype was seen many times. One end of the junction fails to match germline, which may point to a read error. The chain links TRBV5-5 to TRBJ1-1; D gene uncertain. The CDR3 has 13 residues. Per the germline V gene, CDR1 is SGHKS and CDR2 is YYEKEE (reference sequence). The CDR3 DNA follows: TGTGCCAGCAGCTTGGAAACCTTGGGTGGTCCTCGATTT. It specifies CASSLETLGGPRF. The variable domain in full, completed from reference TRBV5-5 and TRBJ1-1, reads DAGVTQSPTHLIKTRGQQVTLRCSPISGHKSVSWYQQVLGQGPQFIFQYYEKEERGRGNFPDRFSARQFPNYSSELNVNALLLGDSALYLCASSLETLGGPRFGQGTRLTVV.

This clonotype was counted many times. The chain couples TRBV12-3 or TRBV12-4 to TRBJ1-6; TRBD1 matches 8 bases. This CDR3 has 15 amino acids. V shed 6 bases, J shed 9 bases, and the junction held 10 bases outside the gene matches. The CDR3 DNA reads TGTGCCAGCAGATATAGGACAGGGAGTAGTTCACCCCTCCACTTT. It specifies CASRYRTGSSSPLHF.

This clonotype was seen only a few times. The J gene is TRBJ2-4, the V gene TRBV18; 10 bases are a match to TRBD1. CDR3 length: 16 residues. CDR1 and CDR2 from the germline V gene are KGHSH and LQKENI. V was pared by 3 bases and J by 8 bases, with 10 bases of the junction left unmatched. CDR3 region: CASSPPTGTGEDIQYF. CDR3 sequence (DNA): TGTGCCAGCTCACCCCCCACCGGGACAGGGGAAGACATTCAGTACTTC.

This rearrangement joins TRBV27 to TRBJ2-7, with TRBD1 as a possible D gene (5 bases). Germline-derived CDR1 and CDR2 are MNHEY and SMNVEV (reference sequence). The CDR3 runs to 16 residues. V was cut by 8 bases and J by 2 bases, with 22 bases left in between. The CDR3 nucleotides are TGTGCCAGCCACGTACAGGAGCCCAACTCCCCCTACGAGCAGTACTTC. Its protein is CASHVQEPNSPYEQYF.

Note on this clonotype: A much more abundant neighbour one base away suggests this may be a read error. The chain combines TRBV7-3 with TRBJ2-1; 13 bases are shared with TRBD2. Per the germline V gene, CDR1 is SGHTA and CDR2 is FQGTGA. The CDR3 covers 15 residues. CDR3 bases: TGTGCCAGCAGTCTCGGACTAGCGGGAGAGAATGAGCAGTCCTTC. Its protein product is CASSLGLAGENEQSF.

This chain connects TRBV6-1 to TRBJ1-6, with a weak D call TRBD1 (6 bases). The CDR3 sequence is 13 residues long. Germline CDR1 MNHNS, CDR2 SASEGT. V lost 5 bases to trimming and J lost 8 bases, with 10 bases between them. CDR3 DNA sequence: TGTGCCAGCAGTTACAGGGTAGATTCACCCCTCCACTTT. Translation: CASSYRVDSPLHF.

This clonotype was observed a handful of times. The V and J genes are TRBV19 and TRBJ2-1, with TRBD1 matching 8 bases. Germline V gene lookup returns CDR1 LNHDA and CDR2 SQIVND (reference sequence). Trimming at V came to 3 bases and at J to 6 bases, leaving 16 bases not matched to a gene. This CDR3 region has 18 residues. CDR3: CASSIFGRDRLTRNEQFF. The CDR3 coding sequence is TGTGCCAGTAGTATTTTTGGCCGGGACAGGCTAACTCGCAATGAGCAGTTCTTC.

This clonotype was counted between two and nine times. This chain joins TRBV4-1 and TRBJ2-1; possible D gene TRBD2, 6 bases. V was pared by 5 bases and J by 5 bases, with 16 bases between. This CDR3 has 15 residues. The germline CDR1 and CDR2 sequences are MGHRA and YSYEKL. CDR3 sequence: CASSLTLGGNNEQFF. CDR3 nucleotides: TGCGCCAGCAGCTTAACCCTGGGAGGCAACAATGAGCAGTTCTTC.

This clonotype was seen ten or more times. The chain joins TRBV2 to TRBJ1-5, with D unresolved. CDR3 length equals 17 residues. Trimming removed 5 bases from V and 0 bases from J, with 17 bases in between. Looked up from germline, CDR1 is SNHLY and CDR2 is FYNNEI. CDR3 amino acids: CASSLGTASYSNQPQHF. As DNA, the CDR3 is TGTGCCAGCAGTCTGGGAACAGCTTCATATAGCAATCAGCCCCAGCATTTT.

This clonotype turned up a few times. The J gene is TRBJ2-5, the V gene TRBV3-1; 7 nucleotides agree with TRBD2. The CDR3 loop spans 17 amino acids. V lost 4 bases and J lost 1; bases outside the gene matches: 12. Germline V gives CDR1 LGHDT, CDR2 YNNKEL (reference sequence). The CDR3 loop reads CASSPRRIGTTQETQYF. The CDR3 DNA is TGTGCCAGCAGCCCTCGACGGATCGGGACTACCCAAGAGACCCAGTACTTC.

This clonotype was detected only a few times. The chain employs TRBV5-1 and TRBJ2-4; 9 positions match TRBD1. CDR3 length: 16 residues. The V gene end was trimmed by 1 base and the J gene end by 1 base; junction bases not matched to a gene: 3. CDR1 is SGHRS, CDR2 YFSETQ, per germline. The CDR3 nucleotides read TGCGCCAGCAGCTTGTCTGGACAGGGGGCCAAAAACATTCAGTACTTC. Translation gives CASSLSGQGAKNIQYF.

A remark on this clonotype: A read error is possible here, since a much larger clone lies one base away. The V and J genes are TRBV7-2 and TRBJ2-4; tentatively, D is TRBD1 or TRBD2 (7 bases each). Trimming removed 5 bases from V and 5 bases from J, with 16 bases in between. The CDR3 runs 15 residues. Germline lookup yields CDR1 SGHTA and CDR2 FQGNSA. The CDR3: CASSLGGGAENIQYF. The DNA for the CDR3 is TGTGCCAGCAGCCTGGGAGGGGGCGCAGAAAACATTCAGTACTTC.

In this sample, this clonotype turned up a few times. This chain connects TRBV7-3 to TRBJ2-5, with 8 bases identical to TRBD2. The CDR3 loop spans 13 amino acids. Per germline, CDR1 SGHTA and CDR2 FQGTGA. The ends lost 5 bases at V and 5 bases at J; junction bases unmatched: 4. CDR3 nucleotide sequence: TGTGCCAGCAGCCGGGAGGGGGGGGAGACCCAGTACTTC. It encodes CASSREGGETQYF.